One and the same sample provided the 10 T cell receptor beta chains below, sequenced in a study of CD8 T cells in Susac syndrome. Random hexamers were used to reverse transcribe an amount of 0.5 to 1 ug RNA. TCRdb fed the immunoSEQ multiplex PCR reads into MiXCR, producing one record per CDR3 protein. This sample has about 120,000 distinct CDR3 sequences; approximately 94% occur once, and the top ten carry 0.098%. Sequenced material: CD4+ T cells from PBMCs. The receptors here all came from a human donor in good health.

This sequence joins TRBV5-4 and TRBJ2-7, with D tentatively TRBD1 (6 bases). Deletions cut 5 bases from V and 5 bases from J, with 11 bases between. This CDR3 is built from 12 residues. CDR1 and CDR2 (germline): SGHNT, YYREEE (reference sequence). The CDR3 coding sequence is TGTGCCAGCAGTCCGGACAGAAACGAGCAGTACTTC. This translates into CASSPDRNEQYF.

The chain joins TRBV7-9 to TRBJ2-7; 7 nucleotides align to TRBD2. After removal of 6 bases from V and 4 bases from J, the junction contained 6 bases not matched to a gene. Germline-derived CDR1 and CDR2 are SEHNR and FQNEAQ (reference sequence). This CDR3 contains 13 residues. The CDR3 sequence: CASRGTTFYEQYF. CDR3 DNA: TGTGCCAGCAGAGGGACTACATTTTACGAGCAGTACTTC.

This rearrangement joins TRBV10-3 to TRBJ1-1, with 7 bases aligning to TRBD1. Looked up from germline, CDR1 is ENHRY and CDR2 is SYGVKD. The CDR3 spans 14 residues. After removal of 5 bases from V and 1 base from J, the junction contained 4 bases not matched to a gene. Here the CDR3 DNA reads TGTGCCATCAGTTGGGGGACAGCGAACACTGAAGCTTTCTTT. Translation: CAISWGTANTEAFF.

The V gene is TRBV30, the J gene TRBJ2-5; 7 nucleotides align to TRBD2. The V gene end was trimmed by 2 bases and the J gene end by 5 bases; junction bases not matched to a gene: 11. CDR1 and CDR2 from the germline V gene are GTSNPN and SVGIG (reference sequence). The CDR3 is 15 amino acids. The CDR3 here is CAWSRERGWYETQYF. Here the CDR3 DNA reads TGTGCCTGGAGTCGGGAGCGGGGTTGGTATGAGACCCAGTACTTC.

This clonotype was detected only once. V gene TRBV20-1 combines with J gene TRBJ2-5; 7 bases match TRBD2. The germline CDR1 and CDR2 sequences are DFQATT and SNEGSKA (reference sequence). The CDR3 consists of 15 residues. Trimming cost V 0 bases and J 1 base; bases outside gene matches: 5. In nucleotides, the CDR3 is TGCAGTGCTAGAGATGCCCTAGCGGTCCAAGAGACCCAGTACTTC. It is translated as CSARDALAVQETQYF.

This chain joins TRBV28 and TRBJ1-1, with D perhaps matching TRBD1 (6 bases). This CDR3 is 12 amino acids long. The germline V gene has CDR1 MDHEN and CDR2 SYDVKM. Trimming shortened V by 4 bases and J by 7 bases, and 10 bases separated the two germline ends. The CDR3 protein is CASSSQGREAFF. CDR3 nucleotide sequence: TGTGCCAGCAGTTCCCAGGGGCGTGAAGCTTTCTTT.

This clonotype was detected only a few times. This chain uses TRBV11-1 with TRBJ2-4; TRBD2 is a possible D gene (6 bases). Germline assignment: CDR1 SGHAT and CDR2 FQDESV (reference sequence). The CDR3 is 15 amino acids. V was pared by 5 bases and J by 9 bases, with 20 bases between. DNA of the CDR3: TGTGCCAGCAGCCCTGGGCCGGGAATGGGAGGCATTCAGTACTTC. This gives the protein CASSPGPGMGGIQYF.

V is TRBV7-2 and J is TRBJ2-7, with a possible D match to TRBD2 (5 bases). The CDR3 has 14 amino acids. Per the germline V gene, CDR1 is SGHTA and CDR2 is FQGNSA. Trimming shortened V by 5 bases and J by 4 bases, and 15 bases separated the two germline ends. CDR3 in DNA: TGTGCCAGCAGCCCAAGTTCAGCGGTGTACGAGCAGTACTTC. This gives the protein CASSPSSAVYEQYF.

This sequence joins TRBV30 and TRBJ2-2; maybe TRBD2 (5 bases). The germline V gene has CDR1 GTSNPN and CDR2 SVGIG (reference sequence). Trimming took 4 bases from V and 7 from J, leaving 10 bases between them. The CDR3 runs 12 residues. The CDR3 loop is CAWTGYGGELFF. Here the CDR3 DNA reads TGTGCCTGGACGGGGTATGGCGGGGAGCTGTTTTTT. Looking up the rest from reference TRBV30 and TRBJ2-2 gives the full variable domain: SQTIHQWPATLVQPVGSPLSLECTVEGTSNPNLYWYRQAAGRGLQLLFYSVGIGQISSEVPQNLSASRPQDRQFILSSKKLLLSDSGFYLCAWTGYGGELFFGEGSRLTVL.

This clonotype was found once. This sequence joins TRBV20-1 and TRBJ2-3; 11 nucleotides line up with TRBD2. With V trimmed by 8 bases and J by 1 base, 5 bases remained unmatched. Germline V gene data show CDR1 as DFQATT and CDR2 as SNEGSKA (reference sequence). The CDR3 has 14 amino acids. In DNA, the CDR3 is TGCAGTTTACTAGCGGGAGCGGGCACAGATACGCAGTATTTT. The encoded protein is CSLLAGAGTDTQYF.